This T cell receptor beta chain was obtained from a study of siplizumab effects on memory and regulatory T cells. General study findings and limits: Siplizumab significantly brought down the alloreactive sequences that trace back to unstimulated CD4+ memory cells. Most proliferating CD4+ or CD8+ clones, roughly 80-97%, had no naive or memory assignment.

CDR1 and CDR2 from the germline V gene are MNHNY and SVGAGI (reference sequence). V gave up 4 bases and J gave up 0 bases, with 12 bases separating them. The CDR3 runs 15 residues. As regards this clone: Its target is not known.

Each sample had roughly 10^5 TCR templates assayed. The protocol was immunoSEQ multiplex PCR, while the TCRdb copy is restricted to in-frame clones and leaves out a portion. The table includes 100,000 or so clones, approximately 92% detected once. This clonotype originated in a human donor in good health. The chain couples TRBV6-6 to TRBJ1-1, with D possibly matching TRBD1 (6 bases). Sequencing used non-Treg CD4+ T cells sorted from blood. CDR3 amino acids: CASSFTGWVNTEAFF. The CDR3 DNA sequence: TGTGCCAGCAGTTTCACAGGGTGGGTGAACACTGAAGCTTTCTTT.